Below, 16 T cell receptor beta chains from the same sample are listed, as sequenced in a study of regulatory T cells in long-lasting Graves disease. Sequencing libraries for TCR beta were prepared with iRepertoire HTBI primers and Arm-PCR of CDR3 regions. TCRdb passed the multiplex PCR reads through MiXCR, listing each CDR3 protein once. The sample holds under 800,000 distinct CDR3 sequences, about 15% seen once. Noted time point: newly diagnosed GD, antithyroid drugs for less than 3 months. Construction of the TCR library relied on RNA isolated from PBMCs. This same sample was also taken into another study, of T cells in Graves' hyperthyroidism and ophthalmopathy.

This material consisted of peripheral blood mononuclear cells (PBMCs), taken at new diagnosis, from a patient treated with antithyroid drugs. These receptors came from a woman in her twenties or thirties with Graves disease.

This clonotype was counted a few times. This chain joins TRBV20-1 and TRBJ2-3; 10 positions match TRBD2. This CDR3 region has 14 residues. Germline-derived CDR1 and CDR2 are DFQATT and SNEGSKA (reference sequence). V shed 3 bases, J shed 6 bases, and the junction held 6 bases outside the gene matches. CDR3 residues: CSARWLAGVDTQYF. DNA of the CDR3: TGCAGTGCTAGGTGGCTAGCGGGAGTTGATACGCAGTATTTT.

Many counts were recorded for this clonotype. This chain connects TRBV6-2 or TRBV6-3 to TRBJ2-7, with 7 bases matching TRBD2. Germline values: CDR1 MNHEY, CDR2 SVGEGT. The CDR3 is made up of 13 amino acids. The CDR3 DNA is TGTGTCGCGGCGGCGGGAGAGATCTACGAGCAGTACTTC. Translation: CVAAAGEIYEQYF.

This clonotype showed up just a few times. The chain couples TRBV24-1 to TRBJ2-2; D gene ambiguous. V was trimmed by 4 bases and J by 7 bases, leaving 15 bases between them. The CDR3 is 15 residues long. Germline V gives CDR1 KGHDR, CDR2 SFDVKD. For the CDR3, the DNA is TGTGCCACCAGTGAATCTCGCCGTATCAGCGGGGAGCTGTTTTTT. Translated: CATSESRRISGELFF.

This clonotype was seen many times. The genes are TRBV2 and TRBJ1-2; TRBD1 is a possible D gene (6 bases). This CDR3 region has 14 residues. Per the germline V gene, CDR1 is SNHLY and CDR2 is FYNNEI. V shed 4 bases and J shed 1 base, with 10 bases lying between them. The CDR3 spells CASSAGQSNYGYTF. DNA of the CDR3: TGTGCCAGCAGTGCTGGACAGAGTAACTATGGCTACACCTTC.

The J gene is TRBJ1-3, the V gene TRBV20-1; the D gene is possibly TRBD1 (5 bases). V was cut by 0 bases and J by 3 bases, with 9 bases left in between. The CDR3 totals 14 residues. Germline CDR1 DFQATT, CDR2 SNEGSKA (reference sequence). The DNA of the CDR3 is TGCAGTGCTAGAGATAACGGGGGTGGAAACACCATATATTTT. It translates to CSARDNGGGNTIYF.

This chain uses TRBV9 with TRBJ2-2, with a possible D match to TRBD1 (6 bases). The CDR3 length is 14 residues. Germline values: CDR1 SGDLS, CDR2 YYNGEE. V was cut by 3 bases and J by 7 bases, with 13 bases left in between. CDR3 DNA: TGTGCCAGCAGCGCACAGGGACCGGACGGGGAGCTGTTTTTT. Its translation is CASSAQGPDGELFF.

This clonotype was seen ten or more times. V and J are TRBV20-1 and TRBJ2-3; 8 positions agree with TRBD2. This CDR3 contains 18 residues. The J segment lost 2 bases and the V segment lost 2 bases, leaving 15 bases of the junction unmatched. CDR1 is DFQATT, CDR2 SNEGSKA, per germline (reference sequence). CDR3: CSARFIRRVGGDTDTQYF. The DNA for the CDR3 is TGCAGTGCTAGATTCATCCGGCGGGTCGGGGGGGACACAGATACGCAGTATTTT.

This rearrangement joins TRBV3-1 to TRBJ2-3; no clear D gene. This CDR3 contains 12 residues. Trimming removed 5 bases at V and 5 bases at J, with 8 bases between. The V gene's germline CDR1 is LGHDT and CDR2 YNNKEL (reference sequence). The CDR3, as DNA: TGTGCCAGCAGCTCACACGGAGATACGCAGTATTTT. Translation gives CASSSHGDTQYF.

This clonotype was counted at least ten times. CDR3 sequence reads: CASGAGGEAFF. The CDR3, as DNA: TGCGCCAGCGGGGCAGGAGGTGAAGCTTTCTTT. This rearrangement joins TRBV10-2 to TRBJ1-1; possible D gene TRBD1, 5 bases. From germline, CDR1 is WSHSY and CDR2 SAAADI. V lost 8 bases to trimming and J lost 7 bases, with 11 bases between them. There are 11 residues in the CDR3.

This chain links TRBV5-1 with TRBJ2-1; D perhaps matches TRBD2 (6 bases). The CDR3 extends over 14 amino acids. The germline CDR1 and CDR2 sequences are SGHRS and YFSETQ. V lost 5 bases and J 5 bases, leaving 14 bases between the germline ends. The CDR3 region is CASRVGSGNNEQFF. CDR3 DNA sequence: TGCGCCAGCAGGGTAGGTAGCGGAAACAATGAGCAGTTCTTC.

This clonotype was recorded many times. This rearrangement joins TRBV2 to TRBJ2-5; 11 positions agree with TRBD2. The CDR3 length is 14 residues. Germline lookup yields CDR1 SNHLY and CDR2 FYNNEI. V was pared by 10 bases and J by 1 base, with 5 bases of the junction left unmatched. CDR3: CATSGLAGQETQYF. For the CDR3, the DNA is TGTGCCACCTCAGGACTAGCGGGCCAAGAGACCCAGTACTTC.

V gene TRBV20-1 combines with J gene TRBJ2-1, with a possible D match to TRBD2 (6 bases). The germline CDR1 and CDR2 sequences are DFQATT and SNEGSKA (reference sequence). V shed 6 bases and J shed 6 bases, with 18 bases lying between them. This CDR3 comprises 14 residues. The CDR3 sequence is CSARHQGLGNEQFF. The CDR3, as DNA: TGCAGTGCCCGACATCAGGGACTTGGCAATGAGCAGTTCTTC.

This clonotype has just a few counts. V is TRBV27 and J is TRBJ2-7; 8 bases match TRBD1. The V gene's germline CDR1 is MNHEY and CDR2 SMNVEV (reference sequence). CDR3 size: 17 residues. The J segment lost 0 bases and the V segment lost 2 bases, leaving 9 bases of the junction unmatched. Here the CDR3 DNA reads TGTGCCAGCAGTTTAAGAAAGACAGGGGCCCTCTCCTACGAGCAGTACTTC. Translated: CASSLRKTGALSYEQYF.

This chain joins TRBV19 and TRBJ2-3; no firm D call. The end of the DNA is better explained by TRBJ1-1, so the J call may be wrong. Germline V gene sequence: CDR1 LNHDA, CDR2 SQIVND (reference sequence). The CDR3 runs to 16 residues. The CDR3 reads CASSMDASVSGTEAFF. The CDR3 coding sequence is TGTGCCAGTAGTATGGACGCGTCTGTAAGTGGCACTGAAGCTTTCTTT.

This clonotype occurred many times. This chain joins TRBV19 and TRBJ1-5; the D gene is possibly TRBD1 (6 bases). V shed 7 bases and J shed 5 bases, with 15 bases lying between them. The CDR3 sequence is 14 residues long. The germline CDR1 and CDR2 sequences are LNHDA and SQIVND (reference sequence). The CDR3, as DNA: TGTGCCAGTACCTTGTCAGGGGCATATCAGCCCCAGCATTTT. Translated, it gives CASTLSGAYQPQHF.

CDR3 sequence (DNA): TGTGCTAGTGGTCTGGGCCCAGGGCCCGGGGAGCTGTTTTTT. It translates to CASGLGPGPGELFF. The J gene is TRBJ2-2, the V gene TRBV12-5; tentatively, D is TRBD1 (5 bases). CDR1 LGHNT and CDR2 FRNRAP come from the germline V gene. This CDR3 contains 14 residues. V dropped 5 bases and J dropped 6 bases, with 13 bases sitting between them.